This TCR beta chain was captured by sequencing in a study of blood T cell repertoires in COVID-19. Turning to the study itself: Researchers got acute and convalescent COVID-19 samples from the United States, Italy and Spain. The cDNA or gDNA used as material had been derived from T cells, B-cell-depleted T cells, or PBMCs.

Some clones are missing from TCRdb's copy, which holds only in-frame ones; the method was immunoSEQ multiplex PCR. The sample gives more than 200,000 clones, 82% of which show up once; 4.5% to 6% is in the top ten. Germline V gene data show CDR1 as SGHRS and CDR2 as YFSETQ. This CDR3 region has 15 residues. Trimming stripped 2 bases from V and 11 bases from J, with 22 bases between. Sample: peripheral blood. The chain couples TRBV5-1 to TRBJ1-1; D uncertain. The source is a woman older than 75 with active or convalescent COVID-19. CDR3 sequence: CASSLGGSEGTVAFF. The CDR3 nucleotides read TGCGCCAGCAGCTTAGGCGGGTCCGAGGGCACGGTGGCTTTCTTT.